These 12 T cell receptor beta chains were all obtained from the same sample, sequenced in a study of T cells in Graves' hyperthyroidism and ophthalmopathy. Amplification of TCR beta CDR3 regions used RNA as the template. The HTBI primer set served for first-round RT-PCR of the TCR CDR3. TCRdb recomputed calls from the multiplex PCR reads with MiXCR, one row per CDR3 protein. The sample shows about 110,000 distinct CDR3 sequences, 15% to 20% of them seen only once. Sequenced: blood. The receptors originated from a woman in her forties or fifties with Graves' hyperthyroidism.

This clonotype was seen repeatedly, ten times or more. V and J are TRBV7-3 and TRBJ2-3; no definite D call. The CDR3 runs to 14 residues. The germline CDR1 and CDR2 sequences are SGHTA and FQGTGA. Trimming cost V 0 bases and J 2 bases, with 6 bases left between them. The CDR3 DNA reads TGTGCCAGCAGCTTAACGGGGTCCACAGATACGCAGTATTTT. It translates to CASSLTGSTDTQYF.

V is TRBV14 and J is TRBJ2-2; 11 bases are shared with TRBD1. The CDR3 spans 16 residues. The germline gives CDR1 SGHDN, CDR2 FVKESK. Trimming at V came to 6 bases and at J to 7 bases, leaving 10 bases not matched to a gene. CDR3 DNA: TGTGCCAGCAGTCCTCCCGGGACAGGGGGGATCGGGGAGCTGTTTTTT. Translated, it gives CASSPPGTGGIGELFF.

This clonotype was observed many times. The chain has TRBV5-1 and TRBJ2-1, with 7 bases identical to TRBD2. V shed 2 bases and J 8 bases; nucleotides not matched to a gene: 7. CDR3 length equals 14 residues. The germline CDR1 and CDR2 sequences are SGHRS and YFSETQ. The CDR3 spells CASSFRTRVDEQFF. The CDR3 DNA reads as TGCGCCAGCAGCTTCCGGACTAGGGTCGATGAGCAGTTCTTC. Using reference TRBV5-1 and TRBJ2-1 for the parts outside the CDR3, the full variable domain is KAGVTQTPRYLIKTRGQQVTLSCSPISGHRSVSWYQQTPGQGLQFLFEYFSETQRNKGNFPGRFSGRQFSNSRSEMNVSTLELGDSALYLCASSFRTRVDEQFFGPGTRLTVL.

This clonotype was counted at least ten times. V and J are TRBV12-3 or TRBV12-4 and TRBJ2-3; D ambiguous. The CDR3 length is 13 residues. With 6 bases removed from V and 2 bases from J, the gap between germline ends came to 9 bases. This CDR3 is CASRWGATDTQYF. Here the CDR3 DNA reads TGTGCCAGCAGATGGGGTGCCACAGATACGCAGTATTTT.

This clonotype was detected many times. The chain couples TRBV20-1 to TRBJ2-1, with TRBD2 identical over 12 bases. Germline V gene data show CDR1 as DFQATT and CDR2 as SNEGSKA (reference sequence). The CDR3 spans 18 residues. Germline trimming cut 0 bases from V and 0 bases from J; bases unmatched to any gene: 6. The CDR3 nucleotides are TGCAGTGCTAGAGATCCTAGCGGGAGGGCCAGCTCCTACAATGAGCAGTTCTTC. It encodes CSARDPSGRASSYNEQFF.

This clonotype was counted at least ten times. The chain uses TRBV27 and TRBJ1-1; possibly TRBD1 for D (6 bases). The ends were cut back, 3 bases at V and 5 bases at J, with 13 bases in the middle. This CDR3 comprises 14 residues. The germline V gene has CDR1 MNHEY and CDR2 SMNVEV (reference sequence). CDR3 loop: CASSFGGGLTEAFF. In nucleotides, the CDR3 is TGTGCCAGCAGTTTTGGTGGGGGGCTGACTGAAGCTTTCTTT.

This clonotype has at least ten counts. This sequence joins TRBV28 and TRBJ2-4, with TRBD2 matching 8 bases. This CDR3 has 15 amino acids. Trimming at V came to 5 bases and at J to 6 bases, leaving 9 bases not matched to a gene. Germline-derived CDR1 and CDR2 are MDHEN and SYDVKM. The CDR3 DNA reads TGTGCCAGCAGTCCACCAATTAGCGGGACAAACATTCAGTACTTC. Encoded protein: CASSPPISGTNIQYF.

This clonotype was counted between two and nine times. The CDR3 bases are TGTGCCAGCAGTTTACGGTTCCGGTTGTATTTT. This sequence encodes CASSLRFRLYF. The chain has TRBV28 and TRBJ2-3; D is ambiguous. Deletions cut 2 bases from V and 14 bases from J, with 11 bases between. Germline CDR1 and CDR2: MDHEN and SYDVKM. The CDR3 runs to 11 residues.

This clonotype appeared many times. This chain joins TRBV6-6 and TRBJ1-6; 7 bases map to TRBD1. Germline V gives CDR1 MNHNY, CDR2 SVGAGI (reference sequence). The V and J ends lost 2 bases and 10 bases, in that order; junction bases with no gene match: 8. This CDR3 contains 15 residues. The CDR3 DNA sequence: TGTGCCAGCAGTTACGAGGAAGGGGGCGCCTCACCCCTCCACTTT. Translated: CASSYEEGGASPLHF.

This clonotype has ten or more counts. J is TRBJ2-5 and V is TRBV6-1; 7 bases align to TRBD1. This CDR3 comprises 14 residues. V shed 10 bases and J 5 bases; nucleotides not matched to a gene: 13. Germline V lookup: CDR1 MNHNS, CDR2 SASEGT. In DNA form, the CDR3 reads TGTGCCACCACACTAACGACAGGGACCGAGACCCAGTACTTC. Translation: CATTLTTGTETQYF.

This clonotype showed up just a few times. This may be a read error, as it is one base from a much larger clone. The chain combines TRBV20-1 with TRBJ2-5; 9 bases agree with TRBD1. J lost 7 bases, V lost 6 bases, and 12 bases had no gene match. Germline CDR1 and CDR2: DFQATT and SNEGSKA (reference sequence). This CDR3 is built from 14 residues. This CDR3 reads CSAVKDRGGGTQYF. The CDR3 nucleotides read TGCAGTGCCGTGAAGGACAGGGGCGGGGGGACCCAGTACTTC.

This clonotype has at least ten counts. The chain carries TRBV28 and TRBJ1-5; D is ambiguous. CDR3 size: 14 residues. Germline V lookup: CDR1 MDHEN, CDR2 SYDVKM. Deletions cut 3 bases from V and 5 bases from J, with 11 bases between. The CDR3 loop is CASSLASLHQPQHF. The CDR3 DNA is TGTGCCAGCAGTTTGGCCAGCCTCCATCAGCCCCAGCATTTT.